In its sample, the clone carrying this T cell receptor (beta chain) was seen a few times. Its target is unknown. This entry belongs to a study of CD8 T cells in ankylosing spondylitis. Broader study findings: Roughly eight highly homologous variants formed a TCR beta motif that appeared characteristic of ankylosing spondylitis blood.

The V gene's germline CDR1 is SGDLS and CDR2 YYNGEE. The V and J ends lost 0 bases and 4 bases, in that order; junction bases with no gene match: 1. This CDR3 is built from 16 residues. By quantitative 5'-RACE with molecular barcodes, the TCR beta libraries were made. TCRdb reprocessed the 5' RACE reads with MiXCR, giving one entry per CDR3 protein. The repertoire holds around 250,000 distinct CDR3 sequences, with over 8.5% as singletons. This sequence originates from a male donor with ankylosing spondylitis or in good health (not recorded which). The V and J genes are TRBV9 and TRBJ2-1; 13 bases map to TRBD2. Specimen: blood, either unsorted or a sorted T cell fraction (not recorded which). The DNA for the CDR3 is TGTGCCAGCAGCGTAGGACTAGCGGGAGGATACAATGAGCAGTTCTTC. It codes for CASSVGLAGGYNEQFF.